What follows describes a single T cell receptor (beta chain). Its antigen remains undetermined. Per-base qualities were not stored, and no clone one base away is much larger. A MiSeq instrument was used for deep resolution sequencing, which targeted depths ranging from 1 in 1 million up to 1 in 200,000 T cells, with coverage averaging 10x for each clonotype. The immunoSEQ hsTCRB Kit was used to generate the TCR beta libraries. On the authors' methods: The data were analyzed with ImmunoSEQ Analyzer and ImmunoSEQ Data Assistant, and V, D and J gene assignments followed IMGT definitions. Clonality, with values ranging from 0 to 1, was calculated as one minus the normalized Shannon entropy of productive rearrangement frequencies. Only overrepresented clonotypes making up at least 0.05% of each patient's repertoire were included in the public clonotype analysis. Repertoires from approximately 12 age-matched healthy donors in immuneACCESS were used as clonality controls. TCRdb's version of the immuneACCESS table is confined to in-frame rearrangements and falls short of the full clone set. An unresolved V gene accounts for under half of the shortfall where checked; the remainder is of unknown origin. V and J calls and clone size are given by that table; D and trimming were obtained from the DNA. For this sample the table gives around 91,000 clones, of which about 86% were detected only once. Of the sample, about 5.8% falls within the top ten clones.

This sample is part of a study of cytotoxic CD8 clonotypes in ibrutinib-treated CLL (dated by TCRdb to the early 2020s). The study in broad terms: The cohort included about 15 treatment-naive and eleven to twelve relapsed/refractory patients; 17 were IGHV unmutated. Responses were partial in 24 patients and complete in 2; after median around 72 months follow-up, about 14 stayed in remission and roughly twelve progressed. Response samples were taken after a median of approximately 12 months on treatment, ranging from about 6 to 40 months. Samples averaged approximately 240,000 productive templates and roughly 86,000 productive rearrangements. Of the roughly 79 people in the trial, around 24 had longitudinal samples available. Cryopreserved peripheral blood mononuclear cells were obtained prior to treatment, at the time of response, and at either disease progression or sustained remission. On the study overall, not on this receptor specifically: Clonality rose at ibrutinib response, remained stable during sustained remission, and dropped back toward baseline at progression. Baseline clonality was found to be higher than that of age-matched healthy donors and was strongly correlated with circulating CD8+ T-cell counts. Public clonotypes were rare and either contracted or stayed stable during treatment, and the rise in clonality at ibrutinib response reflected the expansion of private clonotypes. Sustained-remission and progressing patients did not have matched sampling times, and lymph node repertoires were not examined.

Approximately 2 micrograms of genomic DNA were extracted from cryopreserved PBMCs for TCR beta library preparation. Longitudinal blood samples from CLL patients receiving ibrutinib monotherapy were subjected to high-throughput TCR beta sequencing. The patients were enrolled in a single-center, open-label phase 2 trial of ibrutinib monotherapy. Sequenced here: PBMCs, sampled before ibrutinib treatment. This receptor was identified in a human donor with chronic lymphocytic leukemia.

The base sequence is TGTGCCAGCAGGGAGAAGACAGGGAGTATTGGGACTGAAGCTTTCTTT. Protein translation: CASREKTGSIGTEAFF. This sequence uses TRBV2 and TRBJ1-1, with 7 junctional bases fitting TRBD1. Ends trimmed: V by 6 bases, J by 5 bases; bases unmatched to a gene: 15. The germline V gene sets CDR1 to SNHLY and CDR2 to FYNNEI. From its cysteine to its phenylalanine, the CDR3 spans 16 amino acids. The retained sequence is limited to the CDR3, 48 bases, with the frame set at the first base.